The clone carrying this T cell receptor (beta chain) was seen a handful of times. This sample stems from a study of Graves' ophthalmopathy and Graves' hyperthyroidism. From RNA, the CDR3 regions of TCR beta chains were amplified and sequenced. RT-PCR was first run with HTBI primers, then multiplex PCR in a second round. TCRdb recomputed calls from the multiplex PCR reads with MiXCR, one row per CDR3 protein. The repertoire has just over 600,000 distinct CDR3 sequences, about 20% of them found once; the top ten carry around 6.5%. With 5 bases clipped from V and 11 bases from J, the junction kept 10 bases outside the gene matches. CDR3 length: 13 amino acids.

V usage is TRBV12-3 or TRBV12-4 and J usage is TRBJ1-1, with 8 bases that match TRBD1. Sequenced: peripheral blood. This sequence was found in a woman between 18 and 30 years old with stable Graves' hyperthyroidism. Some clones in this sample may be carry-over from other donors' samples. CDR3 coding DNA: TGTGCCAGCAGTGCCGCAGGGGGCAAGGATGCTTTCTTT. Its translation: CASSAAGGKDAFF.